These T cell receptor beta chains were read from a single sample in a study of cytomegalovirus exposure and HLA in healthy donors. Assay used: immunoSEQ multiplex PCR; TCRdb lists only in-frame clones, some missing. This repertoire shows 130,000 or so clones, roughly four fifths found once; its top ten account for just under 6.5%. The sample consisted of PBMCs. The receptors were sampled from a woman aged 40 to 50 in good health and CMV-seronegative. Both conserved end residues are part of each CDR3. Fields, in order: V gene, J gene, CDR3 protein.

V: TRBV5-1; J: TRBJ1-3; CDR3: CASSPDISGNTIYF
V: TRBV5-6; J: TRBJ2-1; CDR3: CASSLGAGLEEQFF
V: TRBV2; J: TRBJ2-7; CDR3: CASRLDRASYEQYF
V: TRBV6-5; J: TRBJ2-5; CDR3: CASSYRRREWGGEQYF
V: TRBV5-1; J: TRBJ1-3; CDR3: CASSLAVASGNTIYF
V: TRBV7-3; J: TRBJ2-7; CDR3: CASSPHRAGAIYEQYF
V: TRBV6-6; J: TRBJ2-1; CDR3: CASRYSGRGHNEQFF
V: TRBV19; J: TRBJ1-5; CDR3: CASSLTGYSNQPQHF
V: TRBV5-1; J: TRBJ2-7; CDR3: CASSLGAGPNYEQYF
V: TRBV5-8; J: TRBJ2-1; CDR3: CASSAGLAGVSNEQFF
V: TRBV11-2; J: TRBJ1-6; CDR3: CASSLEAGESPLHF
V: TRBV11-2; J: TRBJ2-1; CDR3: CASSLSLADNEQFF
V: TRBV25-1; J: TRBJ2-2; CDR3: CASSEVKDGSPGELFF
V: TRBV28; J: TRBJ2-7; CDR3: CASSSPGGEDEQYF
V: TRBV5-1; J: TRBJ1-3; CDR3: CASSLEIGVSGNTIYF
V: TRBV28; J: TRBJ1-2; CDR3: CASSSPGDYGYTF
V: TRBV4-1; J: TRBJ2-7; CDR3: CASSQAVAVYEQYF
V: TRBV2; J: TRBJ1-2; CDR3: CASREGGSYGYTF
V: TRBV7-2; J: TRBJ1-1; CDR3: CASYDLGGTEAFF
V: TRBV6-5; J: TRBJ2-2; CDR3: CASGLTSGSFGELFF
V: TRBV5-5; J: TRBJ1-3; CDR3: CASSHDSNGNTIYF
V: TRBV11-2; J: TRBJ2-1; CDR3: CASSLGLAGSYNEQFF
V: TRBV7-9; J: TRBJ2-7; CDR3: CAAGEQVYEQYF
V: TRBV5-6; J: TRBJ1-4; CDR3: CASSFSGTRLFF
V: TRBV29-1; J: TRBJ2-7; CDR3: CSVADRVGVPNLYEQYF
V: TRBV10-2; J: TRBJ2-3; CDR3: CASSEWLSIPGTDTQYF
V: TRBV25-1; J: TRBJ1-2; CDR3: CASSEWRNYGYTF
V: TRBV11-2; J: TRBJ2-7; CDR3: CASSLVRSSHEQYF
V: TRBV7-5; J: TRBJ1-2; CDR3: CARNGQEDGYTF
V: TRBV4-1; J: TRBJ2-7; CDR3: CASSTRLAGEGEQYF
V: TRBV19; J: TRBJ1-5; CDR3: CASSIYGSNQPQHF
V: TRBV4-1; J: TRBJ2-1; CDR3: CASSRIPGQGSYNEQFF
V: TRBV5-1; J: TRBJ1-1; CDR3: CASSDQGDTEAFF
V: TRBV28; J: TRBJ1-2; CDR3: CASSLGGGLDGYTF
V: TRBV19; J: TRBJ1-6; CDR3: CASSGQDSPLHF
V: TRBV28; J: TRBJ1-5; CDR3: CASRTPGQGNQPQHF
V: TRBV7-9; J: TRBJ2-1; CDR3: CASSITGYNEQFF
V: TRBV5-1; J: TRBJ2-7; CDR3: CASSLFESSYEQYF
V: TRBV7-2; J: TRBJ1-2; CDR3: CASSPDRESYGYTF
V: TRBV6-4; J: TRBJ1-2; CDR3: CASSPQRGLYTF
V: TRBV6-1; J: TRBJ1-4; CDR3: CASSKGTANEKLFF
V: TRBV28; J: TRBJ2-7; CDR3: CASRTGGEPYEQYF
V: TRBV4-3; J: TRBJ2-1; CDR3: CASSQGPGGLSYNEQFF
V: TRBV2; J: TRBJ2-7; CDR3: CASSERGRAYEQYF
V: TRBV10-1; J: TRBJ2-3; CDR3: CASSDLTSGSTDTQYF
V: TRBV7-9; J: TRBJ1-1; CDR3: CASSPPFRGQAHEAFF
V: TRBV5-1; J: TRBJ1-1; CDR3: CASSWGPMNTEAFF
V: TRBV7-9; J: TRBJ2-1; CDR3: CASSRPGLVNEQFF
V: TRBV7-9; J: TRBJ2-1; CDR3: CASSMRRDSEQFF
V: TRBV19; J: TRBJ2-3; CDR3: CASKGLGDTQYF
V: TRBV4-1; J: TRBJ2-7; CDR3: CASSQEGAREQYF
V: TRBV28; J: TRBJ1-5; CDR3: CASTATGLNSNQPQHF
V: TRBV2; J: TRBJ2-7; CDR3: CASSAGTSPYEQYF
V: TRBV6-5; J: TRBJ1-5; CDR3: CAISNRYQPQHF